Listed here is a single T cell receptor beta chain. CDR1 is SGHTA, CDR2 FQGNSA, per germline. The CDR3 consists of 16 residues. Trimming shortened V by 5 bases and J by 8 bases, and 22 bases separated the two germline ends. Study processing details: The assay estimated nucleated cells by amplifying reference gene primers. Using immunoSEQ multiplex PCR, the repertoire was profiled, and TCRdb retains in-frame clones only, with some absent. The V and J calls and clone size are taken from that table; D and trimming were inferred from the DNA. The sample has 50,000 to 65,000 clones; roughly 79% are singletons. The entry originates in a study of blood T cell repertoires in COVID-19. Study-wide context: Collection of acute and convalescent COVID-19 samples took place in the United States, Italy and Spain. T cells, B-cell-depleted T cells, or PBMCs supplied cDNA or gDNA.

Sequenced material: peripheral blood. The genes are TRBV7-2 and TRBJ1-3, with D perhaps matching TRBD1 (6 bases). The TCR was taken from an older woman with acute or convalescent COVID-19. The CDR3 sequence: CASSPPGTGSGHTIYF. CDR3 coding DNA: TGTGCCAGCAGCCCCCCGGGAACAGGGTCCGGTCACACCATATATTTT.